The 18 T cell receptor beta chains listed next were all sequenced from one sample in a study of T cells in Graves' hyperthyroidism and ophthalmopathy. Using RNA transcripts as the source, TCR beta CDR3 regions were amplified. The HTBI set primed first-round TCR CDR3 RT-PCR. A single record per CDR3 protein comes from TCRdb applying MiXCR to the multiplex PCR reads. The table shows some 560,000 distinct CDR3 sequences, with 11% to 15% occurring only once. Sequenced sample: blood. The receptors originated from a woman aged 35 to 49 with Graves' hyperthyroidism.

This clonotype was seen at least ten times. At one boundary the junction diverges from the germline segment, which might be a read error. The V gene is TRBV30, the J gene TRBJ1-5; the D gene is possibly TRBD1 (5 bases). In germline, CDR1 is GTSNPN, CDR2 SVGIG (reference sequence). The CDR3 has 14 residues. CDR3 protein: CTWSGGNSNQPQHF. In nucleotides, the CDR3 is TGTACCTGGAGTGGGGGTAATAGCAATCAGCCCCAGCATTTT.

This clonotype has a handful of counts. The rearrangement links TRBV6-1 to TRBJ1-2; D ambiguous. The CDR3 extends over 13 amino acids. In germline, CDR1 is MNHNS, CDR2 SASEGT. The V gene lost 7 bases and the J gene lost 0 bases, with 9 bases spanning the gap. The CDR3 is CASKEATNYGYTF. The CDR3 DNA sequence: TGTGCCAGCAAGGAGGCGACTAACTATGGCTACACCTTC.

The genes are TRBV7-2 and TRBJ2-5; D ambiguous. The CDR3 consists of 14 residues. The germline gives CDR1 SGHTA, CDR2 FQGNSA. V was shortened by 6 bases and J by 2 bases, with 13 bases between the two germline ends. In nucleotides, the CDR3 is TGTGCCAGCAGGGCGCGTGTAGGGCAAGAGACCCAGTACTTC. It yields the protein CASRARVGQETQYF.

This clonotype was picked up many times. The CDR3 DNA follows: TGTGCCAGCAGCAGAGCATCGGGACTAGCGGGAGGAACAGATACGCAGTATTTT. Its protein product is CASSRASGLAGGTDTQYF. V usage is TRBV7-3 and J usage is TRBJ2-3; 15 bases fit TRBD2. The V gene's germline CDR1 is SGHTA and CDR2 FQGTGA. Trimming cost V 5 bases and J 3 bases; bases outside gene matches: 9. The CDR3 has 18 amino acids.

This clonotype was found many times. The chain carries TRBV2 and TRBJ2-1; a weak D match, TRBD1 (6 bases). Germline loops: CDR1 SNHLY, CDR2 FYNNEI. Trimming cost V 5 bases and J 6 bases, with 17 bases left between them. The CDR3 extends over 15 amino acids. DNA of the CDR3: TGTGCCAGCAGTACACACAGGGATCGGGGCAATGAGCAGTTCTTC. The encoded protein is CASSTHRDRGNEQFF.

The table lists this clonotype with a few counts. V and J are TRBV27 and TRBJ1-2; the D is unclear. Germline CDR1 MNHEY, CDR2 SMNVEV (reference sequence). V was cut by 6 bases and J by 8 bases, with 16 bases left in between. The CDR3 extends over 13 amino acids. The CDR3 DNA sequence: TGTGCCAGCAGCCGAGCCGACCTGGGAGGCTACACCTTC. Its protein is CASSRADLGGYTF.

The table lists this clonotype with many counts. V is TRBV12-3 or TRBV12-4 and J is TRBJ1-1; a possible D gene is TRBD1 (5 bases). The CDR3 consists of 15 residues. V was trimmed by 3 bases and J by 4 bases, leaving 15 bases between them. CDR3 nucleotide sequence: TGTGCCAGCAGTTTTCGGACATTTCAAGGCACTGAAGCTTTCTTT. It encodes CASSFRTFQGTEAFF.

The rearrangement uses TRBV6-5 and TRBJ2-1, with 10 positions matching TRBD2. Germline V gene data show CDR1 as MNHEY and CDR2 as SVGAGI. There are 14 residues in the CDR3. J was trimmed by 8 bases and V by 4 bases; bases with no gene match: 5. Here the CDR3 reads CASSSIAGGHEQFF. The DNA of the CDR3 is TGTGCCAGCAGTTCAATAGCGGGAGGCCATGAGCAGTTCTTC.

This clonotype showed up many times. CDR3 amino acids: CASRDDTGSGYTF. CDR3 nucleotide sequence: TGTGCCAGCAGGGATGACACAGGGTCAGGCTACACCTTC. The rearrangement uses TRBV28 and TRBJ1-2; possible D gene TRBD1, 6 bases. Germline V CDR1 and CDR2: MDHEN, SYDVKM. V dropped 6 bases and J dropped 8 bases, with 16 bases sitting between them. The CDR3 runs 13 residues.

J is TRBJ2-7 and V is TRBV20-1, with D uncertain. In germline, CDR1 is DFQATT, CDR2 SNEGSKA (reference sequence). The CDR3 has 13 amino acids. CDR3 DNA sequence: TGCAGGCCAGCAGGCTCAAGCTCCTACGAGCAGTACTTC. Translation: CRPAGSSSYEQYF.

This clonotype was picked up many times. The chain combines TRBV6-2 or TRBV6-3 with TRBJ2-7; D is possibly TRBD1 (5 bases). V shed 8 bases and J shed 1 base, with 9 bases lying between them. This CDR3 region has 12 residues. Germline lookup yields CDR1 MNHEY and CDR2 SVGEGT. The CDR3 DNA reads TGTGCCAGCGGGCAGGGATCCTACGAGCAGTACTTC. This translates into CASGQGSYEQYF.

This clonotype was counted a few times. An end of the junction differs from the germline gene, which may be a read error. The V and J genes are TRBV7-9 and TRBJ2-3, with TRBD2 matching 10 bases. This CDR3 has 18 amino acids. In germline, CDR1 is SEHNR, CDR2 FQNEAQ (reference sequence). For the CDR3, the DNA is TGTGTCAGCAGCTTAGGTTCCCTAGCGGGAGTAGGCACAGATACGCAGTATTTT. Amino acid sequence: CVSSLGSLAGVGTDTQYF.

In DNA, the CDR3 is TGTGCCAGTTGGACAGGTGTAAACACTGAAGCTTTCTTT. This encodes CASWTGVNTEAFF. The rearrangement uses TRBV28 and TRBJ1-1; TRBD1 aligns across 7 bases. CDR3 size: 13 residues. The germline gives CDR1 MDHEN, CDR2 SYDVKM. V gave up 9 bases and J gave up 2 bases; unmatched junction bases: 6. Full variable domain (rest looked up from reference TRBV28 and TRBJ1-1): DVKVTQSSRYLVKRTGEKVFLECVQDMDHENMFWYRQDPGLGLRLIYFSYDVKMKEKGDIPEGYSVSREKKERFSLILESASTNQTSMYLCASWTGVNTEAFFGQGTRLTVV.

This clonotype was counted at least ten times. This chain joins TRBV5-1 and TRBJ2-3; the match to TRBD1 covers 7 bases. This CDR3 region has 15 residues. V shed 5 bases, J shed 4 bases, and the junction held 10 bases outside the gene matches. From germline, CDR1 is SGHRS and CDR2 YFSETQ. This CDR3 is CASSPSDRPSDTQYF. In nucleotides, the CDR3 is TGCGCCAGCAGTCCTTCGGACAGGCCCTCAGATACGCAGTATTTT.

Comment on this clonotype: In this CDR3 the conserved last residue, phenylalanine or tryptophan, is missing, so a read error is likely. The J gene is TRBJ2-7, the V gene TRBV18; D tentatively fits TRBD1 or TRBD2 (5 bases each). Trimming took 3 bases from V and 2 from J, leaving 11 bases between them. Germline V gives CDR1 KGHSH, CDR2 LQKENI. This CDR3 region has 14 residues. The CDR3 region is CASSPRDGTYEQYL. The CDR3 nucleotides are TGTGCCAGCTCACCGAGGGACGGGACCTACGAGCAGTACCTC.

This clonotype was observed a few times. The chain carries TRBV6-2 or TRBV6-3 and TRBJ2-7, with 10 bases matching TRBD2. After removal of 7 bases from V and 3 bases from J, the junction contained 9 bases not matched to a gene. The CDR3 is 15 residues long. Germline V gene lookup returns CDR1 MNHEY and CDR2 SVGEGT. The CDR3 DNA reads as TGTGCCAGCATTATTAGCGGGAGGCCGGGCTACGAGCAGTACTTC. Amino acid sequence: CASIISGRPGYEQYF.

As concerns this clonotype: Just one base apart from a much larger clone, this may be a read error. The J gene is TRBJ2-2, the V gene TRBV28, with D unresolved. From germline, CDR1 is MDHEN and CDR2 SYDVKM. V was clipped by 3 bases and J by 6 bases, with 14 bases between them. The CDR3 runs to 15 residues. The DNA of the CDR3 is TGTGCCAGCAGTTTCCGCGGACGGTACGCCGGGGAGCTGTTTTTT. Its protein is CASSFRGRYAGELFF.

This clonotype was detected many times. The chain combines TRBV2 with TRBJ1-1; D gene unclear. The length of the CDR3 is 14 residues. Trimming took off 6 bases at V and 1 base at J, with 12 bases between the two ends. Germline CDR1 is SNHLY and CDR2 is FYNNEI. Here the CDR3 reads CASRVLDTNTEAFF. CDR3 bases: TGTGCCAGCAGGGTATTAGACACGAACACTGAAGCTTTCTTT.